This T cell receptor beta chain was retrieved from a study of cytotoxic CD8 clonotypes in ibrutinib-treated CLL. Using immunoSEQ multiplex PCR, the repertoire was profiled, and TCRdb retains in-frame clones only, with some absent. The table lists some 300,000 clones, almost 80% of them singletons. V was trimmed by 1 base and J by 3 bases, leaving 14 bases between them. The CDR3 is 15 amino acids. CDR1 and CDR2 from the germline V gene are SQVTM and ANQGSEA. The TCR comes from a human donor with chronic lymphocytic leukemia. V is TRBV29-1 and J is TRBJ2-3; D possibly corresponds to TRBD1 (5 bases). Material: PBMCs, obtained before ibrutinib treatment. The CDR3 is CSVEGGRESTDTQYF. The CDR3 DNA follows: TGCAGCGTTGAAGGCGGCAGGGAAAGTACAGATACGCAGTATTTT.